The 32 T cell receptor beta chains given below trace back to one sample, sequenced in a study of sequential checkpoint blockade in melanoma. Treatment here: randomized to nivolumab then ipilimumab (arm A) or the reverse (arm B). Sequenced by immunoSEQ multiplex PCR; TCRdb stores in-frame clones only, minus some. The sample has about 2,000 clones; 33% are singletons. This specimen was tumor tissue (inferred from file names), taken from a patient given nivolumab and ipilimumab in sequence. Receptors originate from a human donor with melanoma.

The chain employs TRBV6-8 and TRBJ2-7; TRBD1 or TRBD2 may be the D gene (5 bases each). V lost 4 bases, J lost 1 base, and 11 bases lay in between. There are 14 residues in the CDR3. Germline CDR1 is MNHGY and CDR2 is SAAAGT. The CDR3 is CASSSRWGSYEQYF. DNA of the CDR3: TGTGCCAGCAGTTCCAGGTGGGGGTCCTACGAGCAGTACTTC.

J is TRBJ1-5 and V is TRBV5-1; TRBD1 agrees at 7 bases. Germline values: CDR1 SGHRS, CDR2 YFSETQ. The CDR3 consists of 15 residues. The J segment lost 8 bases and the V segment lost 4 bases, leaving 12 bases of the junction unmatched. The CDR3 sequence: CASSPGTAGGEPQHF. For the CDR3, the DNA is TGCGCCAGCAGCCCAGGGACAGCCGGGGGAGAGCCCCAGCATTTT.

The rearrangement links TRBV5-1 to TRBJ1-1; 8 bases align to TRBD1. The germline V gene has CDR1 SGHRS and CDR2 YFSETQ. The J segment lost 2 bases and the V segment lost 1 base, leaving 7 bases of the junction unmatched. The CDR3 is 16 residues long. In DNA form, the CDR3 reads TGCGCCAGCAGCTTGAGTACAGGGGGTGAAAACACTGAAGCTTTCTTT. Protein sequence: CASSLSTGGENTEAFF.

A few counts support this clone. The chain employs TRBV19 and TRBJ2-3; no clear D. This CDR3 is built from 13 residues. The V and J ends lost 1 base and 6 bases respectively, with 8 bases between them. The germline V gene encodes CDR1 LNHDA and CDR2 SQIVND (reference sequence). CDR3 protein: CASSIAPGDTQYF. Here the CDR3 DNA reads TGTGCCAGTAGTATAGCACCGGGCGATACGCAGTATTTT.

The chain carries TRBV7-7 and TRBJ1-5; TRBD1 agrees at 7 bases. Germline CDR1 reads SSHAT; CDR2 reads FNYEAQ (reference sequence). After removal of 5 bases from V and 7 bases from J, the junction contained 11 bases not matched to a gene. The CDR3 is 15 amino acids. In nucleotides, the CDR3 is TGTGCCAGCAGCCATAGGAGACAGGGTTACCAGCCCCAGCATTTT. This encodes CASSHRRQGYQPQHF.

In its sample, this clone ranks as medium-sized. This chain uses TRBV15 with TRBJ1-4; possibly TRBD1 for D (5 bases). Germline CDR1 reads LNHNV; CDR2 reads YYDKDF (reference sequence). Trimming removed 0 bases from V and 8 bases from J, with 19 bases in between. This CDR3 has 17 residues. The DNA of the CDR3 is TGTGCCACCAGCAGAGATAGACGGACACCGCCCTGGGAAAAACTGTTTTTT. It is translated as CATSRDRRTPPWEKLFF.

J is TRBJ1-1 and V is TRBV19; a weak D match, TRBD1 (6 bases). The CDR3 covers 15 residues. Trimming shortened V by 9 bases and J by 0 bases, and 17 bases separated the two germline ends. Germline CDR1 LNHDA, CDR2 SQIVND (reference sequence). CDR3 amino acids: CASNGRGRVNTEAFF. DNA of the CDR3: TGTGCCAGCAATGGGCGGGGGCGAGTGAACACTGAAGCTTTCTTT.

This chain links TRBV23-1 with TRBJ2-1; tentatively, D is TRBD2 (6 bases). TRBV23-1 is classed as an ORF, of uncertain function. CDR3 size: 13 residues. Trimming cost V 11 bases and J 2 bases, with 13 bases left between them. This chain's CDR3 is CAALSGTYNEQFF. The CDR3 DNA sequence: TGCGCCGCGCTTAGCGGAACCTACAATGAGCAGTTCTTC.

This clone has only a few counts. The rearrangement joins TRBV9 to TRBJ2-1, with 7 positions matching TRBD2. This CDR3 is built from 18 residues. Looked up from germline, CDR1 is SGDLS and CDR2 is YYNGEE. With 6 bases clipped from V and 3 bases from J, the junction kept 18 bases outside the gene matches. The CDR3: CASTKGLMVGTNYNEQFF. The CDR3 nucleotides read TGTGCCAGCACGAAGGGTTTAATGGTCGGGACTAACTACAATGAGCAGTTCTTC.

The chain joins TRBV7-4 to TRBJ1-3, with D unresolved. Germline V gene lookup returns CDR1 SGHVT and CDR2 SQSDAQ. Between the trimmed V and J ends, which lost 3 bases and 3 bases, there was a span of 6 bases. The CDR3 has 13 amino acids. DNA of the CDR3: TGTGCCAGCAGCTTTAGTCGTGGAAACACCATATATTTT. This encodes CASSFSRGNTIYF.

V gene TRBV9 combines with J gene TRBJ2-7, with D tentatively TRBD2 (5 bases). V lost 4 bases and J 4 bases, leaving 9 bases between the germline ends. This CDR3 contains 12 residues. Germline values: CDR1 SGDLS, CDR2 YYNGEE. The CDR3 bases are TGTGCCAGCAGCCTAGGGAGTTACGAGCAGTACTTC. Translating gives CASSLGSYEQYF.

This clone was observed a handful of times. The V gene is TRBV28, the J gene TRBJ1-6; D might be TRBD1 (5 bases). This CDR3 contains 15 residues. V was shortened by 2 bases and J by 9 bases, with 14 bases between the two germline ends. Germline lookup yields CDR1 MDHEN and CDR2 SYDVKM. Here the CDR3 DNA reads TGTGCCAGCAGTTTAGAGGAAGCTAGGGGTTCACCCCTCCACTTT. Translated, it gives CASSLEEARGSPLHF. Looking up the rest from reference TRBV28 and TRBJ1-6 gives the full variable domain: DVKVTQSSRYLVKRTGEKVFLECVQDMDHENMFWYRQDPGLGLRLIYFSYDVKMKEKGDIPEGYSVSREKKERFSLILESASTNQTSMYLCASSLEEARGSPLHFGNGTRLTVT.

The chain combines TRBV18 with TRBJ2-5; D unresolved. Trimming shortened V by 0 bases and J by 4 bases, and 6 bases separated the two germline ends. CDR1 and CDR2 from the germline V gene are KGHSH and LQKENI. The CDR3 contains 13 residues. The CDR3 region is CASSPPSRETQYF. The DNA of the CDR3 is TGTGCCAGCTCACCACCGAGCAGAGAGACCCAGTACTTC.

This clone was observed a handful of times. The CDR3 region is CAINARQQNQDDYTF. The CDR3 DNA reads as TGTGCCATCAACGCTCGCCAGCAAAATCAAGACGACTACACCTTC. This sequence joins TRBV6-8 and TRBJ1-2; D remains unclear. Germline V gene lookup returns CDR1 MNHGY and CDR2 SAAAGT. The CDR3 spans 15 residues. V lost 10 bases, J lost 10 bases, and 28 bases lay in between.

Only one count was recorded for this clone. The gene calls are TRBV16 and TRBJ1-3; D unclear. The CDR3 contains 14 residues. Trimming removed 4 bases from V and 4 bases from J, with 11 bases in between. Germline loops: CDR1 KGHSY, CDR2 FQNENV. CDR3 region: CASSPPPAGNTIYF. CDR3 DNA sequence: TGTGCCAGCAGCCCCCCGCCGGCCGGAAACACCATATATTTT.

This clone was seen more than once but under ten times. This chain uses TRBV11-3 with TRBJ2-7; TRBD2 agrees at 8 bases. Germline V gene sequence: CDR1 SGHNT, CDR2 YENEEA. The CDR3 is 14 amino acids. V dropped 4 bases and J dropped 4; count of bases not matched to a gene: 6. The CDR3 region has the DNA TGTGCCAGCAGCTCGGCCAGCGGGGGTTACGAGCAGTACTTC. Translated, it gives CASSSASGGYEQYF.

The chain uses TRBV18 and TRBJ1-1; D unresolved. The CDR3 has 14 amino acids. V was shortened by 2 bases and J by 5 bases, with 12 bases between the two germline ends. The V gene's germline CDR1 is KGHSH and CDR2 LQKENI. CDR3 amino acids: CASSPAGSGTEAFF. CDR3 coding DNA: TGTGCCAGCTCACCAGCGGGGAGTGGTACTGAAGCTTTCTTT.

This chain connects TRBV2 to TRBJ2-7; TRBD2 agrees at 7 bases. Trimming took 5 bases from V and 6 from J; bases not matched to a gene: 4. CDR1 and CDR2 (germline): SNHLY, FYNNEI. The CDR3 sequence is 12 residues long. The CDR3 DNA follows: TGTGCCAGCAGTTTGACTAGCCTCGAGCAGTACTTC. This translates into CASSLTSLEQYF.

This clone was found a few times. This chain connects TRBV28 to TRBJ1-2, with 9 bases matching TRBD1. V shed 5 bases and J 4 bases; nucleotides not matched to a gene: 11. This CDR3 region has 16 residues. Per the germline V gene, CDR1 is MDHEN and CDR2 is SYDVKM. In nucleotides, the CDR3 is TGTGCCAGCAGTGGGCCGGGCGGACAGGGGACCTATGGCTACACCTTC. Protein sequence: CASSGPGGQGTYGYTF.

The chain recombines TRBV29-1 with TRBJ2-5; 12 positions match TRBD2. The CDR3 runs to 14 residues. Germline CDR1 and CDR2: SQVTM and ANQGSEA. Trimming took 6 bases from V and 5 from J; bases not matched to a gene: 7. The CDR3 spells CSVARTSGTETQYF. As DNA, the CDR3 is TGCAGCGTGGCCAGGACTAGCGGGACCGAGACCCAGTACTTC.

This chain joins TRBV18 and TRBJ1-2; D gene ambiguous. V was pared by 3 bases and J by 2 bases, with 10 bases between. CDR3 length equals 14 residues. Germline V lookup: CDR1 KGHSH, CDR2 LQKENI. The chain's CDR3 is CASSPLDLNYGYTF. DNA of the CDR3: TGTGCCAGCTCACCCCTGGACTTAAACTATGGCTACACCTTC.

This rearrangement joins TRBV28 to TRBJ2-4, with 8 bases identical to TRBD2. There are 17 residues in the CDR3. V lost 6 bases, J lost 3 bases, and 13 bases stayed unmatched. Germline-derived CDR1 and CDR2 are MDHEN and SYDVKM. DNA of the CDR3: TGTGCCAGCAGCCGCTCGGCGGGGGGTTTAGTCAAAAACATTCAGTACTTC. Its translation is CASSRSAGGLVKNIQYF.

The V gene is TRBV9, the J gene TRBJ2-3; the D gene is possibly TRBD1 (5 bases). V lost 3 bases, J lost 4 bases, and 9 bases lay in between. Germline CDR1 and CDR2: SGDLS and YYNGEE. The CDR3 is 13 amino acids. The DNA for the CDR3 is TGTGCCAGCAGCGCAGGGTCCGCAGATACGCAGTATTTT. The encoded protein is CASSAGSADTQYF.

The chain joins TRBV15 to TRBJ2-7, with TRBD2 identical over 8 bases. V lost 5 bases to trimming and J lost 2 bases; unmatched junction nucleotides: 5. The CDR3 has 14 residues. CDR1 is LNHNV and CDR2 is YYDKDF in the germline V gene (reference sequence). For the CDR3, the DNA is TGTGCCACCAGCGGTCAGCGGGGGCCCTACGAGCAGTACTTC. Residues: CATSGQRGPYEQYF.

The rearrangement links TRBV5-1 to TRBJ1-4; 8 nucleotides agree with TRBD1. Germline CDR1 and CDR2: SGHRS and YFSETQ. Trimming cost V 3 bases and J 0 bases; bases outside gene matches: 7. This CDR3 has 17 residues. The chain's CDR3 is CASSWEGTGTTNEKLFF. In DNA, the CDR3 is TGCGCCAGCAGCTGGGAGGGGACAGGCACAACTAATGAAAAACTGTTTTTT.

The rearrangement joins TRBV19 to TRBJ2-7; D might be TRBD1 (6 bases). Between the trimmed V and J ends, which lost 5 bases and 2 bases, there was a span of 22 bases. The CDR3 loop spans 17 amino acids. CDR1 is LNHDA, CDR2 SQIVND, per germline (reference sequence). This chain's CDR3 is CASSPRVTTTGTYEQYF. As DNA, the CDR3 is TGTGCCAGTAGTCCCCGGGTTACTACGACAGGAACCTACGAGCAGTACTTC.

The gene calls are TRBV18 and TRBJ2-3; the D is unclear. Trimming stripped 4 bases from V and 5 bases from J, with 10 bases between. Germline CDR1 and CDR2: KGHSH and LQKENI. The CDR3 runs 13 residues. CDR3 sequence: CASSLTTGDTQYF. The CDR3 region has the DNA TGTGCCAGCTCACTAACGACGGGAGATACGCAGTATTTT.

The V gene is TRBV19, the J gene TRBJ2-5; 7 nucleotides match TRBD1. The V segment lost 4 bases and the J segment 7 bases; nucleotides outside the gene matches: 6. This CDR3 is 13 amino acids long. The germline CDR1 and CDR2 sequences are LNHDA and SQIVND (reference sequence). For the CDR3, the DNA is TGTGCCAGTAGTACAGGGGGTTCCGGGACCCAGTACTTC. This encodes CASSTGGSGTQYF.

V is TRBV15 and J is TRBJ2-4, with TRBD2 identical over 7 bases. The ends lost 0 bases at V and 2 bases at J; junction bases unmatched: 4. Germline assignment: CDR1 LNHNV and CDR2 YYDKDF (reference sequence). The CDR3 loop spans 16 amino acids. The CDR3 DNA follows: TGTGCCACCAGCAGAGATACGGGAGGAACCAAAAACATTCAGTACTTC. Amino acids: CATSRDTGGTKNIQYF.

This clone was picked up a small number of times. The rearrangement links TRBV11-3 to TRBJ1-2, with 8 bases fitting TRBD1. J gave up 8 bases and V 5 bases, and 10 bases lay outside the gene matches. Germline assignment: CDR1 SGHNT and CDR2 YENEEA. The CDR3 is 14 amino acids. The chain's CDR3 is CASSVGLTGEGYTF. CDR3 DNA sequence: TGTGCCAGCAGCGTCGGATTGACAGGGGAGGGCTACACCTTC.

This clone was detected only a few times. The genes are TRBV28 and TRBJ1-5; a possible D gene is TRBD1 (5 bases). CDR1 MDHEN and CDR2 SYDVKM come from the germline V gene. The CDR3 extends over 15 amino acids. Trimming shortened V by 1 base and J by 6 bases, and 13 bases separated the two germline ends. The chain's CDR3 is CASSLSGRMGQPQHF. The CDR3 nucleotides read TGTGCCAGCAGTTTATCAGGGCGGATGGGTCAGCCCCAGCATTTT.

The chain uses TRBV29-1 and TRBJ2-1; 13 nucleotides match TRBD2. The CDR3 spans 16 residues. Trimming removed 6 bases from V and 4 bases from J; junction bases left unmatched: 9. Germline CDR1 and CDR2: SQVTM and ANQGSEA. The CDR3 coding sequence is TGCAGCGTGGCGGGACTAGCGGGGACCTCGTACAATGAGCAGTTCTTC. Protein product: CSVAGLAGTSYNEQFF.